This T cell receptor (beta chain) derives from a study of T cells in Graves' hyperthyroidism and ophthalmopathy. The trim removed 7 bases at V and 8 bases at J, leaving 9 bases unmatched. This CDR3 spans 15 amino acids. CDR1 SEHNR and CDR2 FQNEAQ come from the germline V gene (reference sequence). Amplification of TCR beta CDR3 regions was performed using RNA transcripts as template. HTBI primers were the set used in a first-round RT-PCR of the TCR CDR3. In TCRdb, the multiplex PCR reads were re-called with MiXCR into one record per CDR3 protein. Found here are 550,000 to 850,000 distinct CDR3 sequences, approximately 18% of them singletons; the top ten hold roughly 17%.

The material sequenced was blood. The chain links TRBV7-9 to TRBJ1-6, with 9 positions matching TRBD1. The source of this sequence is a woman aged 45-65 years with Graves' hyperthyroidism that later progressed to Graves' ophthalmopathy. The CDR3 DNA is TGTGCCAGCAATTTAGGGACAGGGATTGATTCACCCCTCCACTTT. Its protein is CASNLGTGIDSPLHF.